The 17 T cell receptor beta chains in this list originate from one sample, sequenced in a study of T cell responses to AZD1222 COVID-19 vaccine (dated by TCRdb to the early 2020s). What the time point label conveys for this sample: about 28 days (+/-7) after the second vaccine dose. The library was prepared using the immunoSEQ multiplex PCR assay. The table was pulled from immuneACCESS by TCRdb, which kept in-frame rearrangements only. Such tables lose some clones; where checked, under half of the loss comes from unresolved V genes, and the rest has no known cause. The sample records 95,000 to 100,000 clones, roughly 84% of which are singletons. Around 14% of the sample rests with the top ten. The sample here was peripheral blood, taken 28 days after the second AZD1222 dose. Receptors were obtained from an adult who received the AZD1222 COVID-19 vaccine.

The V and J genes are TRBV24-1 and TRBJ1-1; weak D call: TRBD1 (6 bases). V was shortened by 9 bases and J by 8 bases, with 12 bases between the two germline ends. This CDR3 is built from 11 residues. Germline V gene lookup returns CDR1 KGHDR and CDR2 SFDVKD. CDR3 protein: CATASGTEAFF. CDR3 nucleotide sequence: TGTGCCACCGCAAGTGGGACAGAAGCTTTCTTT.

This clone showed up just a few times. The chain couples TRBV4-2 to TRBJ1-3; unclear D gene. The CDR3 has 15 residues. Deletions cut 1 base from V and 0 bases from J, with 7 bases between. From germline, CDR1 is LGHNA and CDR2 YNFKEQ. CDR3 sequence (DNA): TGTGCCAGCAGCCAAGGGGCTAACTCTGGAAACACCATATATTTT. Translating it yields CASSQGANSGNTIYF.

The gene calls are TRBV2 and TRBJ2-7, with TRBD2 identical over 10 bases. V lost 6 bases to trimming and J lost 3 bases; unmatched junction nucleotides: 8. The germline V gene has CDR1 SNHLY and CDR2 FYNNEI. CDR3 length: 15 amino acids. The CDR3 coding sequence is TGTGCCAGCAGCACAGGACTAGCGGCTAGCTACGAGCAGTACTTC. It is translated as CASSTGLAASYEQYF. Variable domain in full (rest from reference TRBV2 and TRBJ2-7): EPEVTQTPSHQVTQMGQEVILRCVPISNHLYFYWYRQILGQKVEFLVSFYNNEISEKSEIFDDQFSVERPDGSNFTLKIRSTKLEDSAMYFCASSTGLAASYEQYFGPGTRLTVT.

The rearrangement uses TRBV2 and TRBJ1-6; D remains ambiguous. This CDR3 spans 14 amino acids. Trimming took 8 bases from V and 8 from J, leaving 16 bases between them. The germline V gene encodes CDR1 SNHLY and CDR2 FYNNEI. In nucleotides, the CDR3 is TGTGCCAGCGGGAAAGGGTACAACGATTCACCCCTCCACTTT. Translating it yields CASGKGYNDSPLHF.

The chain joins TRBV7-9 to TRBJ2-5; D might be TRBD2 (6 bases). Germline CDR1 is SEHNR and CDR2 is FQNEAQ (reference sequence). CDR3 length equals 13 residues. The V gene lost 1 base and the J gene lost 10 bases, with 13 bases spanning the gap. CDR3 sequence: CASSLGDSRSQYF. The CDR3, as DNA: TGTGCCAGCAGCTTAGGGGACTCCAGGAGCCAGTACTTC.

This chain links TRBV7-9 with TRBJ1-2; 7 bases match TRBD1. From germline, CDR1 is SEHNR and CDR2 FQNEAQ (reference sequence). The CDR3 is 15 residues long. Losses at the gene ends were 1 base for V and 5 bases for J; bases not matched to a gene: 7. Here the CDR3 DNA reads TGTGCCAGCAGCTTAGAGACAGGGATGGGATATGGCTACACCTTC. Amino acid sequence: CASSLETGMGYGYTF.

The rearrangement links TRBV2 to TRBJ1-5; unclear D gene. The CDR3 covers 13 residues. V was clipped by 5 bases and J by 4 bases, with 9 bases between them. The germline V gene encodes CDR1 SNHLY and CDR2 FYNNEI. This CDR3 is CASSRSENQPQHF. Written as DNA, the CDR3 is TGTGCCAGCAGTCGGTCAGAGAATCAGCCCCAGCATTTT. Full variable domain (missing parts from reference TRBV2 and TRBJ1-5): EPEVTQTPSHQVTQMGQEVILRCVPISNHLYFYWYRQILGQKVEFLVSFYNNEISEKSEIFDDQFSVERPDGSNFTLKIRSTKLEDSAMYFCASSRSENQPQHFGDGTRLSIL.

This chain uses TRBV18 with TRBJ1-5; D is ambiguous. V was trimmed by 3 bases and J by 7 bases, leaving 22 bases between them. This CDR3 spans 17 amino acids. Germline loops: CDR1 KGHSH, CDR2 LQKENI. This chain's CDR3 is CASSPQSLGGSGQPQHF. CDR3 DNA: TGTGCCAGCTCACCGCAAAGTTTAGGTGGATCCGGACAGCCCCAGCATTTT.

This chain connects TRBV9 to TRBJ2-7, with TRBD2 matching 10 bases. Germline CDR1 and CDR2: SGDLS and YYNGEE. The V segment lost 0 bases and the J segment 5 bases; nucleotides outside the gene matches: 8. CDR3 length equals 16 residues. DNA for the CDR3: TGTGCCAGCAGCGTAGCAAGCGGGAGGGCCGCTGACGAGCAGTACTTC. Translated, it gives CASSVASGRAADEQYF. Complete variable domain (other parts from reference TRBV9 and TRBJ2-7): DSGVTQTPKHLITATGQRVTLRCSPRSGDLSVYWYQQSLDQGLQFLIQYYNGEERAKGNILERFSAQQFPDLHSELNLSSLELGDSALYFCASSVASGRAADEQYFGPGTRLTVT.

This clone was observed a few times. The chain carries TRBV6-5 and TRBJ1-1; 7 positions match TRBD1. This CDR3 is built from 14 residues. Germline assignment: CDR1 MNHEY and CDR2 SVGAGI. V was pared by 4 bases and J by 4 bases, with 6 bases of the junction left unmatched. CDR3 loop: CASSLRTGVTEAFF. As DNA, the CDR3 is TGTGCCAGCAGTTTGAGAACAGGGGTCACTGAAGCTTTCTTT.

This clone was detected a few times. The chain joins TRBV4-1 to TRBJ1-1; no reliable D call. V dropped 0 bases and J dropped 4 bases, with 12 bases sitting between them. Germline V gene lookup returns CDR1 MGHRA and CDR2 YSYEKL. The CDR3 spans 15 residues. CDR3 in amino acids: CASSQDNLEGTEAFF. In DNA, the CDR3 is TGCGCCAGCAGCCAAGATAACCTCGAGGGCACTGAAGCTTTCTTT.

The chain is built from TRBV10-3 and TRBJ2-5; D call uncertain. The CDR3 is made up of 17 amino acids. Germline V lookup: CDR1 ENHRY, CDR2 SYGVKD. V dropped 4 bases and J dropped 2 bases, with 20 bases sitting between them. The CDR3 region is CAISALPPTTIQETQYF. CDR3 DNA: TGTGCCATCAGTGCCCTACCTCCAACCACCATACAAGAGACCCAGTACTTC.

This clone was observed once. V usage is TRBV10-2 and J usage is TRBJ1-5; D is ambiguous. Germline V gene data show CDR1 as WSHSY and CDR2 as SAAADI. Trimming stripped 2 bases from V and 3 bases from J, with 11 bases between. This CDR3 region has 15 residues. The CDR3 bases are TGCGCCAGCAGTGAGGGGCAGGCAAACAATCAGCCCCAGCATTTT. It translates to CASSEGQANNQPQHF.

This chain joins TRBV18 and TRBJ1-2; D remains unclear. The CDR3 sequence is 13 residues long. The germline V gene encodes CDR1 KGHSH and CDR2 LQKENI. Trimming removed 2 bases at V and 5 bases at J, with 9 bases between. Written as DNA, the CDR3 is TGTGCCAGCTCACCAGCAATTCGGTATGGCTACACCTTC. Translating it yields CASSPAIRYGYTF.

The chain recombines TRBV28 with TRBJ1-2; 7 nucleotides line up with TRBD1. This CDR3 comprises 11 residues. Germline values: CDR1 MDHEN, CDR2 SYDVKM. The J segment lost 3 bases and the V segment lost 10 bases, leaving 2 bases of the junction unmatched. The CDR3 is CAIRGDYGYTF. CDR3 coding DNA: TGTGCCATCAGGGGGGACTATGGCTACACCTTC.

The genes are TRBV10-3 and TRBJ1-4; D is unresolved. CDR1 and CDR2 (germline): ENHRY, SYGVKD. The germline V and J ends were trimmed by 2 bases and 8 bases, with 9 bases remaining between them. This CDR3 has 13 amino acids. The CDR3 loop reads CAISEDVREKLFF. The CDR3 DNA follows: TGTGCCATCAGTGAGGACGTGAGGGAAAAACTGTTTTTT.

This chain uses TRBV9 with TRBJ2-1, with D perhaps assigned TRBD1 or TRBD2 (5 bases each). Trimming pared 4 bases from V and 2 bases from J, leaving 10 bases between. Per germline, CDR1 SGDLS and CDR2 YYNGEE. The CDR3 runs 14 residues. The CDR3 is CASSPWDAYNEQFF. CDR3 in DNA: TGTGCCAGCAGCCCCTGGGACGCCTACAATGAGCAGTTCTTC.